The entry below gives a single TCR beta chain sequence along with its context. Clones were read by immunoSEQ multiplex PCR, and TCRdb kept only the in-frame ones, dropping some. The sample contains 90,000 to 100,000 clones, roughly 88% of which appear only once. This record comes from a study of preoperative IRX-2 immunotherapy in early breast cancer. Treatment of the sample: preoperative locoregional IRX-2 cytokine immunotherapy. This phase Ib study tested locoregional IRX-2 cytokine immunotherapy given before surgery. Germline-derived CDR1 and CDR2 are KGHSH and LQKENI. With 1 base clipped from V and 0 bases from J, the junction kept 3 bases outside the gene matches. This CDR3 contains 18 residues.

The sequencing used tumor tissue, collected after IRX-2 immunotherapy. V usage is TRBV18 and J usage is TRBJ2-7; 16 bases align to TRBD2. The TCR comes from a human donor with breast cancer. CDR3 loop: CASSPQGLAGGSSYEQYF. In DNA, the CDR3 is TGTGCCAGCTCACCACAGGGACTAGCGGGAGGGAGCTCCTACGAGCAGTACTTC.